The TCR beta chain described here comes from a study of blood T cell repertoires in COVID-19. Looking at the study overall: Material from acute and convalescent COVID-19 was sourced from the United States, Italy and Spain.

Original processing methods: Using reference gene primer amplification, nucleated cell counts were estimated. TCRdb's table, derived via immunoSEQ multiplex PCR, lists solely in-frame clones and lacks some. The DNA gave D and trimming, while V, J and clone size come from that table. Of roughly 270,000 clones listed, almost 85% are singletons. Germline assignment: CDR1 SGHAT and CDR2 FQNNGV. V was shortened by 1 base and J by 0 bases, with 4 bases between the two germline ends. This CDR3 contains 14 residues. The sequencing sample was made of peripheral blood. This rearrangement joins TRBV11-2 to TRBJ2-4, with D unclear. This TCR came from a man in his forties or fifties with active or convalescent COVID-19. The CDR3 sequence is CASSLAGAKNIQYF. The CDR3 DNA follows: TGTGCCAGCAGCTTAGCCGGAGCCAAAAACATTCAGTACTTC.